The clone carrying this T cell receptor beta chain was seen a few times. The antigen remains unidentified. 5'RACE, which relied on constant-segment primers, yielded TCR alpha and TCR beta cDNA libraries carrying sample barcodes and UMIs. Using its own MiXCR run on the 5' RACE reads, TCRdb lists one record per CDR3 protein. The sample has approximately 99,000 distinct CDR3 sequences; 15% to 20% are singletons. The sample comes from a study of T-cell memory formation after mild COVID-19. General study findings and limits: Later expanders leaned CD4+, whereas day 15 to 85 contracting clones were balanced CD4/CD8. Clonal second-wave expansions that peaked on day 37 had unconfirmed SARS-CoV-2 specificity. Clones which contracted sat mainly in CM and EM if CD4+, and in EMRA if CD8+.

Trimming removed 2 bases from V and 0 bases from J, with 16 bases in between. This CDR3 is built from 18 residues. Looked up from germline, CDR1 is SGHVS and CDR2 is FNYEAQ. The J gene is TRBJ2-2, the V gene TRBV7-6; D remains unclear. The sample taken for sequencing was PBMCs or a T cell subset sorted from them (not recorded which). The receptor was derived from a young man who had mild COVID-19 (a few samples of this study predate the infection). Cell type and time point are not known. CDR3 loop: CASSLKGSEAANTGELFF. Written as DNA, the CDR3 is TGTGCCAGCAGCTTAAAGGGATCCGAGGCCGCGAACACCGGGGAGCTGTTTTTT.